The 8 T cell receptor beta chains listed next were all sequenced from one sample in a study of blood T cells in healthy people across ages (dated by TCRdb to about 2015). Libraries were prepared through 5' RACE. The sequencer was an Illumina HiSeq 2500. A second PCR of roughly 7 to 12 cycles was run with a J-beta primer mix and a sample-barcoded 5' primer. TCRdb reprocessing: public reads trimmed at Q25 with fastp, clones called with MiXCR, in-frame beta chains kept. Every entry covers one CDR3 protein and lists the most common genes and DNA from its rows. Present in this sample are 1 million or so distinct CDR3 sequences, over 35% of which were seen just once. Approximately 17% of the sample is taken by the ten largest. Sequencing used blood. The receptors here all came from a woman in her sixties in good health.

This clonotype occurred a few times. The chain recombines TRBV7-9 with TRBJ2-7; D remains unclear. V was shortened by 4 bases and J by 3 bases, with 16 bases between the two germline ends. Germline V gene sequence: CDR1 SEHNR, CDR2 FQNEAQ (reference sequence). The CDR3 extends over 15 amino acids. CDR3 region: CASSSPHTESYEQYF. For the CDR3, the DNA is TGTGCCAGCAGCTCCCCCCATACGGAGAGCTACGAGCAGTACTTC. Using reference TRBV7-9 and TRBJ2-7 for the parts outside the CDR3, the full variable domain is DTGVSQNPRHKITKRGQNVTFRCDPISEHNRLYWYRQTLGQGPEFLTYFQNEAQLEKSRLLSDRFSAERPKGSFSTLEIQRTEQGDSAMYLCASSSPHTESYEQYFGPGTRLTVT.

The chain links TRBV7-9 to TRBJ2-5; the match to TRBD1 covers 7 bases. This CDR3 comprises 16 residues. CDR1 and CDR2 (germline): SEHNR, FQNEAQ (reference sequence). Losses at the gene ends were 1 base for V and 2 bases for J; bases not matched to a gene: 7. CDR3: CASSLDGTALQETQYF. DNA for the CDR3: TGTGCCAGCAGCTTAGACGGGACAGCTCTTCAAGAGACCCAGTACTTC.

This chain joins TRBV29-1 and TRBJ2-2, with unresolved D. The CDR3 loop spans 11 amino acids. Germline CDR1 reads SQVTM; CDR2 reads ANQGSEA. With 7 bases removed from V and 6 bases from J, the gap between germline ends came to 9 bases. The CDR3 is CSARRAGELFF. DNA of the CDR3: TGCAGCGCACGTAGGGCCGGGGAGCTGTTTTTT.

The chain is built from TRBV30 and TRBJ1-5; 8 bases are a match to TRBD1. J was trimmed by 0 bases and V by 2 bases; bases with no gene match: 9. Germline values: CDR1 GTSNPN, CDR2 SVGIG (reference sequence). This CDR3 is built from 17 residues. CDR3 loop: CAWSLPDRVFSNQPQHF. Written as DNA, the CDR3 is TGTGCCTGGAGTCTACCGGACAGGGTATTTAGCAATCAGCCCCAGCATTTT.

This CDR3 is CASNQGNTEAFF. Here the CDR3 DNA reads TGTGCCAGCAATCAGGGGAACACTGAAGCTTTCTTT. The J gene is TRBJ1-1, the V gene TRBV2; the D gene is possibly TRBD1 (5 bases). The germline V gene has CDR1 SNHLY and CDR2 FYNNEI. The V gene lost 7 bases and the J gene lost 1 base, with 7 bases spanning the gap. CDR3 length: 12 residues.

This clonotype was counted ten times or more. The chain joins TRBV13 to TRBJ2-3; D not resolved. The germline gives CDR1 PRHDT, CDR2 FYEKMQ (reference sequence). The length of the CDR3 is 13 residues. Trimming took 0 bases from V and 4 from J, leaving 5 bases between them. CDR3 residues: CASSLGASDTQYF. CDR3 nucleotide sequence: TGTGCCAGCAGCTTAGGCGCATCAGATACGCAGTATTTT.

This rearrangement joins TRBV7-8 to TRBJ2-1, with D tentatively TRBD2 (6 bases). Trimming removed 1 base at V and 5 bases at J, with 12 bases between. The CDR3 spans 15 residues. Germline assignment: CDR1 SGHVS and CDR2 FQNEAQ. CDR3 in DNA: TGTGCCAGCAGCTTAGTCCCGGGAGTACACAATGAGCAGTTCTTC. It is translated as CASSLVPGVHNEQFF.

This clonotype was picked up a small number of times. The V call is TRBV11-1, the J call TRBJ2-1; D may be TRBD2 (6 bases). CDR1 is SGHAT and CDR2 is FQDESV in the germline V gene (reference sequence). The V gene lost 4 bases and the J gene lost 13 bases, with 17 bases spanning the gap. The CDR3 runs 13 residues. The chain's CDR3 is CASSWDLLMNQFF. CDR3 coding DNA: TGTGCCAGCAGCTGGGACTTACTGATGAATCAGTTCTTC.